Below, one T cell receptor beta chain is given with its context. Cohort assignment relied on participant-reported clinical history. Two negative PCRs, clearance, or symptom resolution had been documented for recovered Cohort 3 donors. Profiling relied on immunoSEQ multiplex PCR, and the TCRdb table lists in-frame clones only, not all of them. The table lists roughly 310,000 clones, 70% to 90% of them singletons. Germline CDR1 and CDR2: SGHTS and YDEGEE. CDR3 length equals 14 residues. Trimming removed 5 bases from V and 3 bases from J, with 15 bases in between. The data were obtained in a study of blood T cell repertoires in COVID-19. Study context: COVID-19 samples, acute and convalescent, were from the United States, Italy and Spain.

The chain uses TRBV5-8 and TRBJ2-7; the D gene is possibly TRBD2 (7 bases). The sample taken for sequencing was PBMCs or T cells enriched from blood (not recorded which). The receptor's source is a woman aged 40-49 years who had recovered from COVID-19. The CDR3 sequence is CASSPRGGLYEQYF. CDR3 bases: TGTGCCAGCAGTCCCCGCGGGGGCCTCTACGAGCAGTACTTC.